This TCR beta chain was documented in a study of T cells after yellow fever vaccination. The overall study: The fractions with low cell numbers were processed using SMART-Seq v4 Ultra Low Input. Study observations and caveats: Abundant bulk-derived clonotypes could contaminate FACS-sorted repertoires. The booster saw the reappearance of most primary-vaccination clones (about 95% CD4, 70% to 90% CD8). Just a small share of clonotypes turned up in the CD4 compartment as well as the CD8 compartment.

Trimming stripped 6 bases from V and 9 bases from J, with 21 bases between. CDR3 length equals 16 residues. CDR1 and CDR2 from the germline V gene are SGHTA and FQGNSA. This clonotype was counted a few times. Its antigen is currently unknown. TCRdb itself ran the 5' RACE reads through MiXCR, one entry per CDR3 protein. The sample lists roughly 500,000 distinct CDR3 sequences; around 21% were seen once. This TCR was sampled from a man in his thirties or forties who received the YFV17D yellow fever vaccine. Sequenced here: PBMCs, sampled 15 days after the yellow fever booster vaccination. The genes are TRBV7-2 and TRBJ1-6, with no clear D. CDR3 amino acids: CASSRRTAAQGSPLHF. In DNA form, the CDR3 reads TGTGCCAGCAGTCGAAGAACGGCTGCCCAAGGTTCACCCCTCCACTTT.